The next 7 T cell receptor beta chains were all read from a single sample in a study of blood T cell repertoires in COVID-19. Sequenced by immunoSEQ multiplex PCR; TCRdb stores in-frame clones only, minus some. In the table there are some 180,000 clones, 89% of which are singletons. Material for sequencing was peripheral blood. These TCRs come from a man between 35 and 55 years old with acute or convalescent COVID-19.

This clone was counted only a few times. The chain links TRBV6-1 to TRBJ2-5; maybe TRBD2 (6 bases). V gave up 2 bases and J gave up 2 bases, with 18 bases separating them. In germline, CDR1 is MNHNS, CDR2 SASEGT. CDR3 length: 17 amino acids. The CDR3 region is CASSEKPGLGGQETQYF. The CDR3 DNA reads TGTGCCAGCAGTGAAAAACCGGGACTGGGGGGACAAGAGACCCAGTACTTC.

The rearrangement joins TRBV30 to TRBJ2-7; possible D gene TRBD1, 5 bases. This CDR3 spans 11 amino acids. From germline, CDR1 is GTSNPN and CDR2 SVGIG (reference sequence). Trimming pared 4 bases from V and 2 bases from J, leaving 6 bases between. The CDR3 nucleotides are TGTGCCTGGACAGGGACCTACGAGCAGTACTTC. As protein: CAWTGTYEQYF.

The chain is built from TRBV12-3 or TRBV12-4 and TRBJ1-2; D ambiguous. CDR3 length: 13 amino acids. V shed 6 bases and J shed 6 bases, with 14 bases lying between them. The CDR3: CASSKPGLNGYTF. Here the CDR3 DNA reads TGTGCCAGCAGCAAACCCGGACTAAATGGCTACACCTTC.

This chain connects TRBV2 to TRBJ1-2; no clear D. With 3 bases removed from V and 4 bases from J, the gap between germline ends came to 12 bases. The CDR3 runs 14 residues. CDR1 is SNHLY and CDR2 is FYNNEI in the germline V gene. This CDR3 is CASSDRSEAYGYTF. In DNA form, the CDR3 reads TGTGCCAGCAGTGACCGGTCCGAGGCCTATGGCTACACCTTC.

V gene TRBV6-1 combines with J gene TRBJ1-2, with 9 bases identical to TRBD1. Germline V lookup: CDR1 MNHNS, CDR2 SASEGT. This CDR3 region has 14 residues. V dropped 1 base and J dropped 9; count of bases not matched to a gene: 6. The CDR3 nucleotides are TGTGCCAGCAGTGAAGGGGGGGACAGGGTTAGCTACACCTTC. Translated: CASSEGGDRVSYTF.

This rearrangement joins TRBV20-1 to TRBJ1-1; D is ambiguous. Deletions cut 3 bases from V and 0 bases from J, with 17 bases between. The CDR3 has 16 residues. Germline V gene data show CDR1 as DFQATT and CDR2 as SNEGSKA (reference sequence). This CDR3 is CSASNRAITMNTEAFF. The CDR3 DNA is TGCAGTGCTAGTAACAGAGCCATAACCATGAACACTGAAGCTTTCTTT.

The CDR3 is CASRKDREGEKLFF. The CDR3 region has the DNA TGCGCCAGCAGAAAGGACAGGGAGGGTGAAAAACTGTTTTTT. The rearrangement uses TRBV5-1 and TRBJ1-4; 8 positions agree with TRBD1. The CDR3 loop spans 14 amino acids. The germline gives CDR1 SGHRS, CDR2 YFSETQ. The trim removed 5 bases at V and 7 bases at J, leaving 7 bases unmatched.